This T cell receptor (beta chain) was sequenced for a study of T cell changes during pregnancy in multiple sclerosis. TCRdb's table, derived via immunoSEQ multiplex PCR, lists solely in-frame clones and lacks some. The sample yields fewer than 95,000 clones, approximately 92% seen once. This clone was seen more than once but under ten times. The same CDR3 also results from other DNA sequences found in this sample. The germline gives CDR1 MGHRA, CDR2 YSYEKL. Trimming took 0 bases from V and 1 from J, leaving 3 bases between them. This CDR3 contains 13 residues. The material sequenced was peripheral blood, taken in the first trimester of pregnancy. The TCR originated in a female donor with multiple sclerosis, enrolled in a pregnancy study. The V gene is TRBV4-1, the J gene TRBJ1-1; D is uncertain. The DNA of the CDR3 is TGCGCCAGCAGCCAAGATCGGAACACTGAAGCTTTCTTT. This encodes CASSQDRNTEAFF.